One and the same sample provided the 32 T cell receptor beta chains below, sequenced in a study of PD-1 blockade in classical Hodgkin lymphoma (dated by TCRdb to 2019 to 2021). The time point label, as the study defines it: cycle 1 day 1 (C1D1), immediately before nivolumab initiation. All trial patients had relapsed after autologous stem cell transplantation, with cohorts A, B and C differing in prior brentuximab vedotin exposure. Libraries came from the immunoSEQ multiplex PCR assay. TCRdb's version of the immuneACCESS table is confined to in-frame rearrangements and falls short of the full clone set. An unresolved V gene accounts for under half of the shortfall where checked; the remainder is of unknown origin. This sample has around 65,000 clones in its table, and more than 80% of those were observed once. The ten largest clones add up to 14% to 15% of the sample. The specimen comprised peripheral blood mononuclear cells (PBMCs), sampled at baseline. These receptors came from a human donor with classical Hodgkin lymphoma.

V is TRBV29-1 and J is TRBJ1-5; 9 bases map to TRBD1. The CDR3 sequence is 15 residues long. Germline lookup yields CDR1 SQVTM and CDR2 ANQGSEA. Unmatched junction bases numbered 5, after V lost 4 bases and J lost 1 base. The CDR3 sequence is CSVAGQGGSNQPQHF. The CDR3 region has the DNA TGCAGCGTTGCGGGACAGGGCGGCAGCAATCAGCCCCAGCATTTT.

The chain couples TRBV5-5 to TRBJ2-1, with unresolved D. V dropped 4 bases and J dropped 5 bases, with 7 bases sitting between them. Looked up from germline, CDR1 is SGHKS and CDR2 is YYEKEE (reference sequence). The CDR3 extends over 12 amino acids. The CDR3: CASSPRHNEQFF. The CDR3 DNA follows: TGTGCCAGCAGCCCGAGACACAATGAGCAGTTCTTC.

The genes are TRBV10-3 and TRBJ1-1, with D uncertain. Trimming left V 2 bases short and J 8 bases short, with 6 bases between. Germline V gives CDR1 ENHRY, CDR2 SYGVKD. The CDR3 has 11 amino acids. The CDR3 bases are TGTGCCATCAGTGAGGGCAGGGAAGCTTTCTTT. Translated: CAISEGREAFF.

V gene TRBV7-9 combines with J gene TRBJ1-5; no reliable D call. The length of the CDR3 is 15 residues. Germline V gene sequence: CDR1 SEHNR, CDR2 FQNEAQ (reference sequence). The V and J ends lost 3 bases and 6 bases respectively, with 15 bases between them. CDR3 coding DNA: TGTGCCAGCAGCTTTCTACAGCGAAAAGCTCAGCCCCAGCATTTT. Protein product: CASSFLQRKAQPQHF.

This sequence joins TRBV6-1 and TRBJ2-7, with 9 bases lining up with TRBD1. CDR1 is MNHNS, CDR2 SASEGT, per germline. CDR3 size: 13 residues. V dropped 6 bases and J dropped 6; count of bases not matched to a gene: 6. CDR3 protein: CASRGQGSGEQYF. The CDR3 DNA reads TGTGCCAGCAGGGGACAGGGTAGCGGCGAGCAGTACTTC.

CDR3 DNA sequence: TGTGCCAGCAGCCCCCCGCCGGGGGTGGAAGAGACCCAGTACTTC. Amino acids: CASSPPPGVEETQYF. This rearrangement joins TRBV7-9 to TRBJ2-5; D is perhaps TRBD2 (6 bases). CDR3 length: 15 amino acids. V gave up 5 bases and J gave up 3 bases, with 16 bases separating them. Germline-derived CDR1 and CDR2 are SEHNR and FQNEAQ (reference sequence).

The J gene is TRBJ1-3, the V gene TRBV30; TRBD1 aligns across 10 bases. Germline values: CDR1 GTSNPN, CDR2 SVGIG (reference sequence). The CDR3 length is 14 residues. The trim removed 8 bases at V and 2 bases at J, leaving 6 bases unmatched. This CDR3 reads CAQDGQGAGNTIYF. CDR3 DNA sequence: TGTGCCCAAGACGGACAGGGGGCTGGAAACACCATATATTTT.

This chain joins TRBV2 and TRBJ1-2; a weak D match, TRBD1 (5 bases). CDR1 and CDR2 (germline): SNHLY, FYNNEI. CDR3 length equals 14 residues. Trimming took 2 bases from V and 2 from J, leaving 9 bases between them. The CDR3 nucleotides read TGTGCCAGCAGTGAACGGGAGGGGAACTATGGCTACACCTTC. It is translated as CASSEREGNYGYTF.

The V and J genes are TRBV6-6 and TRBJ1-1, with 9 bases lining up with TRBD1. CDR3 length: 15 residues. J was trimmed by 5 bases and V by 5 bases; bases with no gene match: 9. The germline V gene has CDR1 MNHNY and CDR2 SVGAGI (reference sequence). CDR3 protein: CASSLQGTGRTEAFF. CDR3 nucleotide sequence: TGTGCCAGCAGTCTCCAAGGGACAGGGAGGACTGAAGCTTTCTTT.

This clone came up once. The V call is TRBV7-9, the J call TRBJ1-1; maybe TRBD1 (5 bases). Germline V gene data show CDR1 as SEHNR and CDR2 as FQNEAQ (reference sequence). The CDR3 runs 14 residues. V lost 5 bases, J lost 7 bases, and 17 bases lay in between. This chain's CDR3 is CASSKARQSNEAFF. Written as DNA, the CDR3 is TGTGCCAGCAGCAAGGCTAGACAGAGCAATGAAGCTTTCTTT.

The J gene is TRBJ1-3, the V gene TRBV5-6; D unresolved. CDR3 length: 12 residues. V was cut by 7 bases and J by 4 bases, with 9 bases left in between. Germline CDR1 is SGHDT and CDR2 is YYEEEE. The CDR3 sequence: CASGPGGNTIYF. Written as DNA, the CDR3 is TGTGCCAGCGGCCCCGGGGGAAACACCATATATTTT.

The chain employs TRBV5-1 and TRBJ2-3; D is perhaps TRBD1 (6 bases). This CDR3 is 13 amino acids long. CDR1 is SGHRS and CDR2 is YFSETQ in the germline V gene. Trimming removed 4 bases at V and 5 bases at J, with 11 bases between. CDR3 sequence: CASSPDRRDTQYF. CDR3 nucleotides: TGCGCCAGCAGCCCGGACAGAAGAGATACGCAGTATTTT. The variable domain in full, completed from reference TRBV5-1 and TRBJ2-3, reads KAGVTQTPRYLIKTRGQQVTLSCSPISGHRSVSWYQQTPGQGLQFLFEYFSETQRNKGNFPGRFSGRQFSNSRSEMNVSTLELGDSALYLCASSPDRRDTQYFGPGTRLTVL.

The CDR3 DNA is TGTGCCAGCAGGAGCGGGGGCGCTTCCCCCTACGAGCAGTACTTC. Translated, it gives CASRSGGASPYEQYF. V and J are TRBV28 and TRBJ2-7, with TRBD2 identical over 8 bases. Germline loops: CDR1 MDHEN, CDR2 SYDVKM. With V trimmed by 6 bases and J by 2 bases, 9 bases remained unmatched. CDR3 length: 15 residues.

The chain links TRBV25-1 to TRBJ1-4; 7 nucleotides align to TRBD1. The V segment lost 7 bases and the J segment 6 bases; nucleotides outside the gene matches: 8. Germline V CDR1 and CDR2: MGHDK, SYGVNS. The CDR3 extends over 14 amino acids. As DNA, the CDR3 is TGTGCCAGCACCGGACAGGCCGCCTATGAAAAACTGTTTTTT. It is translated as CASTGQAAYEKLFF.

The chain links TRBV6-5 to TRBJ2-7; D is undetermined. V lost 5 bases and J 4 bases, leaving 9 bases between the germline ends. The germline V gene encodes CDR1 MNHEY and CDR2 SVGAGI. CDR3 length: 12 residues. The CDR3 is CASSDTTYEQYF. The CDR3 nucleotides are TGTGCCAGCAGTGATACAACGTACGAGCAGTACTTC.

The genes are TRBV29-1 and TRBJ2-7; D is perhaps TRBD1 (6 bases). The CDR3 is made up of 11 amino acids. Germline V CDR1 and CDR2: SQVTM, ANQGSEA. Deletions cut 6 bases from V and 4 bases from J, with 10 bases between. CDR3 coding DNA: TGCAGCGTCGGAACAGGGTACGAGCAGTACTTC. It translates to CSVGTGYEQYF.

The genes are TRBV14 and TRBJ2-1; 9 nucleotides match TRBD2. The CDR3 runs to 19 residues. V dropped 2 bases and J dropped 4; count of bases not matched to a gene: 15. Germline loops: CDR1 SGHDN, CDR2 FVKESK. The CDR3 DNA reads TGTGCCAGCAGCCAACGCCCCGGGACTAGCCGTCCCCCTTACAATGAGCAGTTCTTC. Its protein product is CASSQRPGTSRPPYNEQFF.

The chain joins TRBV19 to TRBJ1-1; a possible D gene is TRBD1 (5 bases). From germline, CDR1 is LNHDA and CDR2 SQIVND (reference sequence). The CDR3 is 12 residues long. Trimming pared 5 bases from V and 7 bases from J, leaving 11 bases between. This CDR3 reads CASSFRGGEAFF. CDR3 bases: TGTGCCAGTAGTTTTCGGGGCGGTGAAGCTTTCTTT.

The V call is TRBV21-1, the J call TRBJ1-1; TRBD1, the table's D call, lacks a check against the DNA. TRBV21-1 is marked as a pseudogene. CDR3 length: 13 residues. CDR3 region: CASTITDSTEAFF. The CDR3 bases are TGTGCCAGCACAATAACAGACAGCACTGAAGCTTTCTTT.

In DNA form, the CDR3 reads TGTGCCAGCAGCTTAGCACGGGCACCCCAGCCTTACAATGAGCAGTTCTTC. It specifies CASSLARAPQPYNEQFF. The V gene is TRBV11-2, the J gene TRBJ2-1; D is uncertain. Trimming took off 1 base at V and 4 bases at J, with 17 bases between the two ends. Germline CDR1 and CDR2: SGHAT and FQNNGV. CDR3 length: 17 residues.

J is TRBJ2-1 and V is TRBV5-1, with TRBD2 matching 9 bases. Germline V gene lookup returns CDR1 SGHRS and CDR2 YFSETQ. CDR3 length: 14 amino acids. V lost 3 bases and J lost 9; bases outside the gene matches: 7. Written as DNA, the CDR3 is TGCGCCAGCAGCTCGGGTCTAGCGGGGCTTGAGCAGTTCTTC. This translates into CASSSGLAGLEQFF.

The J gene is TRBJ1-1, the V gene TRBV5-1; D gene uncertain. Germline values: CDR1 SGHRS, CDR2 YFSETQ. There are 16 residues in the CDR3. Trimming removed 7 bases from V and 0 bases from J, with 19 bases in between. As DNA, the CDR3 is TGCGCCAGCCGGGTCCTAGCCAGTTCGATGAACACTGAAGCTTTCTTT. Its protein product is CASRVLASSMNTEAFF.

The V gene is TRBV29-1, the J gene TRBJ2-7; D not certain. The CDR3 contains 15 residues. Trimming stripped 4 bases from V and 2 bases from J, with 18 bases between. In germline, CDR1 is SQVTM, CDR2 ANQGSEA. The CDR3 bases are TGCAGCGTTGTTTCGGCGGCCTCTCCAGCCTACGAGCAGTACTTC. It encodes CSVVSAASPAYEQYF.

This clone is categorized as medium-sized. The CDR3, as DNA: TGTGCCAGCAGTGTGGGAATGGAGACTGAAGCTTTCTTT. Encoded protein: CASSVGMETEAFF. This chain connects TRBV6-4 to TRBJ1-1; D is uncertain. Between the trimmed V and J ends, which lost 4 bases and 5 bases, there was a span of 11 bases. This CDR3 region has 13 residues. The germline V gene encodes CDR1 MRHNA and CDR2 SNTAGT.

The rearrangement links TRBV27 to TRBJ2-5; 9 nucleotides align to TRBD2. This CDR3 has 15 residues. The trim removed 4 bases at V and 5 bases at J, leaving 8 bases unmatched. The germline CDR1 and CDR2 sequences are MNHEY and SMNVEV (reference sequence). The chain's CDR3 is CASSWTSAGRETQYF. As DNA, the CDR3 is TGTGCCAGCAGTTGGACTAGCGCGGGTCGGGAGACCCAGTACTTC.

The CDR3, as DNA: TGCGCCAGCAGCTTGTGGGGGAATAGCAATCAGCCCCAGCATTTT. It encodes CASSLWGNSNQPQHF. J is TRBJ1-5 and V is TRBV5-1; weak D call: TRBD1 (5 bases). Trimming cost V 1 base and J 0 bases, with 8 bases left between them. The germline V gene has CDR1 SGHRS and CDR2 YFSETQ. CDR3 size: 15 residues.

V gene TRBV27 combines with J gene TRBJ2-3; perhaps TRBD2 as D (6 bases). Germline CDR1 MNHEY, CDR2 SMNVEV (reference sequence). The CDR3 is 15 amino acids. The V end was cut by 6 bases, the J end by 4 bases, with 17 bases between. The CDR3 loop is CASRDLAGPPDTQYF. The CDR3 nucleotides are TGTGCCAGCAGGGACCTGGCGGGGCCCCCAGATACGCAGTATTTT.

The chain has TRBV12-5 and TRBJ2-3, with D possibly being TRBD2 (6 bases). The V end lost 0 bases, the J end lost 8 bases, and 15 bases lay between the germline ends. The germline V gene has CDR1 LGHNT and CDR2 FRNRAP. The CDR3 length is 15 residues. The CDR3 region is CASGLVRASDVTQYF. Here the CDR3 DNA reads TGTGCTAGTGGTTTGGTAAGGGCTAGCGACGTTACGCAGTATTTT.

V and J are TRBV5-1 and TRBJ1-6; D uncertain. The CDR3 runs to 14 residues. Germline assignment: CDR1 SGHRS and CDR2 YFSETQ. V lost 0 bases, J lost 6 bases, and 7 bases lay in between. This chain's CDR3 is CASSLEVANSPLHF. CDR3 nucleotide sequence: TGCGCCAGCAGCTTGGAGGTTGCTAATTCACCCCTCCACTTT.

V usage is TRBV29-1 and J usage is TRBJ2-7; D possibly matches TRBD1 or TRBD2 (5 bases each). There are 16 residues in the CDR3. The V gene's germline CDR1 is SQVTM and CDR2 ANQGSEA. V gave up 0 bases and J gave up 2 bases, with 17 bases separating them. The CDR3 loop is CSVEDQIWDGTYEQYF. The CDR3 bases are TGCAGCGTTGAAGACCAAATATGGGACGGAACCTACGAGCAGTACTTC.

This rearrangement joins TRBV20-1 to TRBJ1-1, with D unclear. The CDR3 totals 11 residues. V shed 0 bases and J shed 8 bases, with 7 bases lying between them. Germline-derived CDR1 and CDR2 are DFQATT and SNEGSKA (reference sequence). The CDR3 loop reads CSARETVEAFF. CDR3 sequence (DNA): TGCAGTGCTAGAGAGACCGTCGAAGCTTTCTTT.

This clone came up once. The chain employs TRBV15 and TRBJ1-5; D may be TRBD1 (5 bases). The length of the CDR3 is 15 residues. The V and J ends lost 1 base and 2 bases respectively, with 9 bases between them. The germline CDR1 and CDR2 sequences are LNHNV and YYDKDF (reference sequence). The CDR3 DNA is TGTGCCACCAGCAGAGTATTAGGGGGCAATCAGCCCCAGCATTTT. Translated: CATSRVLGGNQPQHF.